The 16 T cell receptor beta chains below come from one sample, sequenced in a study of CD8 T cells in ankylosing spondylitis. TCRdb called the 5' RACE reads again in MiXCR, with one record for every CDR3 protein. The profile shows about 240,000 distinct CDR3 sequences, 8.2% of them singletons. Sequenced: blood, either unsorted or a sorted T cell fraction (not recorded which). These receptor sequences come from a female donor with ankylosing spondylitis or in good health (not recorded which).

The CDR3 loop is CASSGDGLGSYEQYF. DNA for the CDR3: TGTGCCAGCAGTGGGGACGGCCTCGGATCCTACGAGCAGTACTTC. V is TRBV7-9 and J is TRBJ2-7; D is tentatively TRBD1 or TRBD2 (5 bases each). Germline lookup yields CDR1 SEHNR and CDR2 FQNEAQ (reference sequence). With 6 bases removed from V and 1 base from J, the gap between germline ends came to 16 bases. This CDR3 comprises 15 residues. Using reference TRBV7-9 and TRBJ2-7 for the parts outside the CDR3, the full variable domain is DTGVSQNPRHKITKRGQNVTFRCDPISEHNRLYWYRQTLGQGPEFLTYFQNEAQLEKSRLLSDRFSAERPKGSFSTLEIQRTEQGDSAMYLCASSGDGLGSYEQYFGPGTRLTVT.

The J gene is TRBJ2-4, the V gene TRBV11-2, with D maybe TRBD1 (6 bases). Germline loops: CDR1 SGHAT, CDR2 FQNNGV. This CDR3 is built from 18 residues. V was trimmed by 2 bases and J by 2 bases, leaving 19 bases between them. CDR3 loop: CASSLMYRQVESKNIQYF. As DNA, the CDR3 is TGTGCCAGCAGCTTAATGTATAGACAGGTTGAATCCAAAAACATTCAGTACTTC.

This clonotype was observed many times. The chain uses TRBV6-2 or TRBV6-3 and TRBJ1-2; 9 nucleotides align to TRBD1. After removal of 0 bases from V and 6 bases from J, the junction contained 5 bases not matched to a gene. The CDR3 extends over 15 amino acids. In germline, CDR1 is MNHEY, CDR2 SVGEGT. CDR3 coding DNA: TGTGCCAGCAGTTACTCGAACAGGGGGCGGAATGGCTACACCTTC. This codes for CASSYSNRGRNGYTF.

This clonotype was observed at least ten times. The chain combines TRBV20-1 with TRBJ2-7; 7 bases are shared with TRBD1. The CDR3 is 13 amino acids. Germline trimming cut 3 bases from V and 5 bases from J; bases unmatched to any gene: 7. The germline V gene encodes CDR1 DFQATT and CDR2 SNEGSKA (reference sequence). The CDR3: CSARLQGVHEQYF. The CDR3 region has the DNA TGCAGTGCTAGGCTTCAGGGGGTCCACGAGCAGTACTTC.

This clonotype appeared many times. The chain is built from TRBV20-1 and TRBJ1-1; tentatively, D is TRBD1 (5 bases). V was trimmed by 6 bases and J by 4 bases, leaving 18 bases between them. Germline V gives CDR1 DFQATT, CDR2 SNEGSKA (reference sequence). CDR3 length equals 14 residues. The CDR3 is CSADIYGGGTEAFF. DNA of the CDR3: TGCAGTGCCGATATTTATGGGGGGGGCACTGAAGCTTTCTTT.

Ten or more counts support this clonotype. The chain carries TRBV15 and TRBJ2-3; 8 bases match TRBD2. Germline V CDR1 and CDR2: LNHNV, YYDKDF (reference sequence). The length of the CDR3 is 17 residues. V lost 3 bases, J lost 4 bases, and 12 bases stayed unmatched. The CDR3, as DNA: TGTGCCACCAGCAGCGCCACTAGCGGAGTGGGGCCAGATACGCAGTATTTT. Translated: CATSSATSGVGPDTQYF.

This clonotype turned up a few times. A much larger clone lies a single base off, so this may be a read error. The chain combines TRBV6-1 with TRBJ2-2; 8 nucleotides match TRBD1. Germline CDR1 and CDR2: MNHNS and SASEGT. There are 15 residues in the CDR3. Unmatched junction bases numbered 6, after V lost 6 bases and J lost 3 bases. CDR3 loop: CASSKQGVYTGELFF. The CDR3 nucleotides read TGTGCCAGCAGCAAACAGGGGGTATACACCGGGGAGCTGTTTTTT.

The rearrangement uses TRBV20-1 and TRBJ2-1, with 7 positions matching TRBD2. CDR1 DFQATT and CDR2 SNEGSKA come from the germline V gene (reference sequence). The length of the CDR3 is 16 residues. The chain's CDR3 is CCARASLADYYNEQFF. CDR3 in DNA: TGCTGCGCTAGAGCGTCTCTAGCGGACTACTACAATGAGCAGTTCTTC.

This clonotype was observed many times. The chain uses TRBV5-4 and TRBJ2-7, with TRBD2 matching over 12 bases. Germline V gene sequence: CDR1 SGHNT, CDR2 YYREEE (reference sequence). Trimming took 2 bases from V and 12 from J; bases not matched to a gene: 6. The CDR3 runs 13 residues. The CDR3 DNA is TGTGCCAGCAGCTTTGAGACTAGCGGGAGTTTGTACTTC. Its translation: CASSFETSGSLYF.

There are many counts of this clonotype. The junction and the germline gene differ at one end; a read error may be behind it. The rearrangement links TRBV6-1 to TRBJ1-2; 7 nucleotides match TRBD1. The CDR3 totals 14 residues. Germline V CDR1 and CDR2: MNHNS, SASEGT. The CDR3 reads CASREEGQNYGYTF. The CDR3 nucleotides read TGTGCCAGCAGAGAAGAGGGACAGAACTATGGCTACACCTTC.

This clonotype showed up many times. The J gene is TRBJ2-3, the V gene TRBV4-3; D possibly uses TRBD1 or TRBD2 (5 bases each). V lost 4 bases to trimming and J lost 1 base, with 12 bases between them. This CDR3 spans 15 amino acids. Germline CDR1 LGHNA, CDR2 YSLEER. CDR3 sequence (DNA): TGCGCCAGCAGCCCCCGGGGCAGTCGCACAGATACGCAGTATTTT. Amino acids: CASSPRGSRTDTQYF.

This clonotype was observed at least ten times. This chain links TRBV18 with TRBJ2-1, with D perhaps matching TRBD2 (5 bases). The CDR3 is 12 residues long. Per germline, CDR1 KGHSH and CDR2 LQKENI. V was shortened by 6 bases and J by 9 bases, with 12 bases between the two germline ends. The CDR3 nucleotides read TGTGCCAGCTCCCAGAGGGCGGGTGAGCAGTTCTTC. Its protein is CASSQRAGEQFF. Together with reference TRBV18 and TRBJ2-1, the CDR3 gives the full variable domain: NAGVMQNPRHLVRRRGQEARLRCSPMKGHSHVYWYRQLPEEGLKFMVYLQKENIIDESGMPKERFSAEFPKEGPSILRIQQVVRGDSAAYFCASSQRAGEQFFGPGTRLTVL.

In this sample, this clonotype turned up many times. As DNA, the CDR3 is TGTGCCAGCACCCTAGCGGGAGTAACCTACGAGCAGTACTTC. Translated: CASTLAGVTYEQYF. This chain links TRBV6-2 or TRBV6-3 with TRBJ2-7; 10 bases line up with TRBD2. Trimming at V came to 7 bases and at J to 2 bases, leaving 5 bases not matched to a gene. Germline V gene lookup returns CDR1 MNHEY and CDR2 SVGEGT. There are 14 residues in the CDR3.

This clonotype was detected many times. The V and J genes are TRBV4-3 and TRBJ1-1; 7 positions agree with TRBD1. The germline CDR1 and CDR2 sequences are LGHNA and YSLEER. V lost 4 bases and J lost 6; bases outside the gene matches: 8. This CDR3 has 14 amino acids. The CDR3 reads CASSRFRDSAEAFF. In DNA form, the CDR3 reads TGCGCCAGCAGCCGGTTCCGGGACAGTGCTGAAGCTTTCTTT.

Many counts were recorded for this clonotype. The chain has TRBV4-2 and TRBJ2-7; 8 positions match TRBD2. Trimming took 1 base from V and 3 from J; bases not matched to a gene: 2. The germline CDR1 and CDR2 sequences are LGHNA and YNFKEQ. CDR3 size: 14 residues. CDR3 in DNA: TGTGCCAGCAGCCAAGGGGGGACTAGCTACGAGCAGTACTTC. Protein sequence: CASSQGGTSYEQYF.

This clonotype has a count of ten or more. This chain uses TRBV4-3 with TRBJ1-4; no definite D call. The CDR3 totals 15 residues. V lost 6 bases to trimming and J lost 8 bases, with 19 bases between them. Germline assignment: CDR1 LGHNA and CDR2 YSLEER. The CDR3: CASRPGRDSREKLFF. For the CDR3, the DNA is TGCGCCAGCAGGCCCGGACGAGATTCGCGGGAAAAACTGTTTTTT.